The present T cell receptor (beta chain) was sequenced within a study of sequential checkpoint blockade in melanoma. About the research overall: Each arm's sequence ended with maintenance nivolumab.

This clone has only a few counts. Generated by immunoSEQ multiplex PCR, the TCRdb table keeps only in-frame clones and is missing some. The sample records about 27,000 clones, about 72% being singletons. Germline CDR1 LGHNA, CDR2 YSLEER. The CDR3 runs to 14 residues. The V and J ends lost 5 bases and 6 bases respectively, with 17 bases between them. Treatment noted: randomized to nivolumab then ipilimumab (arm A) or the reverse (arm B). This receptor was obtained from a human donor with melanoma. The sequencing here drew on CD8+ T cells sorted from blood (inferred from file names), taken from a patient given nivolumab and ipilimumab in sequence. The rearrangement uses TRBV4-3 and TRBJ2-7, with D tentatively TRBD1 (5 bases). CDR3 sequence: CASSSPGNFLEQYF. DNA of the CDR3: TGCGCCAGCAGCTCTCCAGGGAATTTCCTCGAGCAGTACTTC.